Presented here are 13 T cell receptor beta chains from one specimen sequenced in a study of CD8 T cells in ankylosing spondylitis. Their antigens remain unidentified. Findings of the study overall: A TCR beta motif of about eight highly homologous variants seemed to mark ankylosing spondylitis blood.

In TCRdb, the 5' RACE reads were re-called with MiXCR into one record per CDR3 protein. The data hold about 700,000 distinct CDR3 sequences, with around 20% observed a single time. Source material: blood, either unsorted or a sorted T cell fraction (not recorded which). The receptors were sampled from a male donor with ankylosing spondylitis.

The V call is TRBV12-3 or TRBV12-4, the J call TRBJ1-1, with TRBD1 matching over 9 bases. Losses at the gene ends were 7 bases for V and 7 bases for J; bases not matched to a gene: 7. This CDR3 has 13 residues. The CDR3 loop reads CASTKQGAGEAFF. CDR3 DNA sequence: TGTGCCAGCACCAAACAGGGGGCTGGTGAAGCTTTCTTT.

V is TRBV18 and J is TRBJ1-5; D is perhaps TRBD1 (5 bases). Germline V CDR1 and CDR2: KGHSH, LQKENI. Between the trimmed V and J ends, which lost 2 bases and 1 base, there was a span of 9 bases. The CDR3 length is 15 residues. As DNA, the CDR3 is TGTGCCAGCTCACCATCGGGGGTCAGCAATCAGCCCCAGCATTTT. Protein sequence: CASSPSGVSNQPQHF.

CDR3 loop: CASKSGGDEQYF. CDR3 DNA: TGTGCCAGCAAATCCGGCGGGGACGAGCAGTACTTC. This chain connects TRBV6-5 to TRBJ2-7, with D possibly being TRBD2 (6 bases). This CDR3 has 12 amino acids. CDR1 is MNHEY and CDR2 is SVGAGI in the germline V gene. V lost 7 bases to trimming and J lost 5 bases, with 12 bases between them.

The chain carries TRBV3-1 and TRBJ2-7; 10 positions match TRBD2. V trimming: 3 bases; J trimming: 7 bases; junction bases outside the gene matches: 12. CDR1 LGHDT and CDR2 YNNKEL come from the germline V gene (reference sequence). CDR3 length: 16 amino acids. As DNA, the CDR3 is TGTGCCAGCAGCCACCTCGGACCTAGCGGGAGTGGAGAGCAGTACTTC. It specifies CASSHLGPSGSGEQYF.

The table lists this clonotype with a few counts. The chain couples TRBV11-2 to TRBJ1-1; the D is unclear. CDR1 is SGHAT, CDR2 FQNNGV, per germline. With 0 bases removed from V and 5 bases from J, the gap between germline ends came to 7 bases. The CDR3 is 13 residues long. The CDR3, as DNA: TGTGCCAGCAGCTTAGAATTGGCGACTGAAGCTTTCTTT. Its protein product is CASSLELATEAFF.

This clonotype was recorded a few times. Relative to the germline gene, one junction end is altered; a read error may explain this. This chain joins TRBV4-2 and TRBJ2-1; 7 positions match TRBD2. The germline V gene encodes CDR1 LGHNA and CDR2 YNFKEQ. The CDR3 covers 18 residues. This chain's CDR3 is CASTQGVAGDGPYNEQFF. The CDR3 DNA is TGTGCCAGCACCCAAGGGGTGGCGGGAGACGGCCCTTACAATGAGCAGTTCTTC.

This sequence joins TRBV6-1 and TRBJ2-3; 8 bases fit TRBD2. The CDR3 is 16 residues long. The trim removed 7 bases at V and 3 bases at J, leaving 12 bases unmatched. In germline, CDR1 is MNHNS, CDR2 SASEGT. The CDR3 region is CASTPGGTIQTDTQYF. CDR3 sequence (DNA): TGTGCCAGCACGCCGGGAGGGACTATCCAGACAGATACGCAGTATTTT.

This sequence joins TRBV10-3 and TRBJ2-3; maybe TRBD2 (6 bases). The germline V and J ends were trimmed by 6 bases and 6 bases, with 19 bases remaining between them. The CDR3 contains 15 residues. The germline V gene encodes CDR1 ENHRY and CDR2 SYGVKD. The CDR3 DNA reads TGTGCCATCAGCGCGGGGATCTCGCCTAGGGATACGCAGTATTTT. Its protein is CAISAGISPRDTQYF.

This clonotype was recorded many times. The genes are TRBV7-3 and TRBJ1-1; unclear D gene. The CDR3 covers 13 residues. V gave up 5 bases and J gave up 1 base, with 8 bases separating them. Germline lookup yields CDR1 SGHTA and CDR2 FQGTGA. CDR3 nucleotide sequence: TGTGCCAGCAGCCCGGGGAGGAACACTGAAGCTTTCTTT. It translates to CASSPGRNTEAFF.

The rearrangement links TRBV7-6 to TRBJ2-7, with D possibly being TRBD2 (5 bases). Per the germline V gene, CDR1 is SGHVS and CDR2 is FNYEAQ. Trimming cost V 5 bases and J 2 bases, with 13 bases left between them. The CDR3 totals 14 residues. The CDR3 loop reads CASSLKMGAYEQYF. In nucleotides, the CDR3 is TGTGCCAGCAGCCTTAAGATGGGAGCCTACGAGCAGTACTTC.

The chain has TRBV28 and TRBJ2-7, with D uncertain. Germline CDR1 reads MDHEN; CDR2 reads SYDVKM. The CDR3 extends over 11 amino acids. V lost 8 bases and J lost 2, with 7 bases in between. The CDR3 loop is CASGHAYEQYF. DNA of the CDR3: TGTGCCAGCGGCCACGCCTACGAGCAGTACTTC.

V gene TRBV6-5 combines with J gene TRBJ1-3, with no clear D. The CDR3 consists of 14 residues. The germline V gene encodes CDR1 MNHEY and CDR2 SVGAGI. Trimming removed 0 bases from V and 3 bases from J, with 6 bases in between. CDR3 residues: CASSYSRGGNTIYF. The DNA for the CDR3 is TGTGCCAGCAGTTACTCGCGGGGTGGAAACACCATATATTTT.

This clonotype was detected many times. The chain is built from TRBV7-6 and TRBJ1-6, with D perhaps TRBD1 (5 bases). Per the germline V gene, CDR1 is SGHVS and CDR2 is FNYEAQ. This CDR3 has 14 amino acids. V shed 5 bases and J shed 8 bases, with 13 bases lying between them. CDR3 nucleotide sequence: TGTGCCAGCAGCCCGTCGGAGGGACATTCACCCCTCCACTTT. Translating it yields CASSPSEGHSPLHF.